This TCR beta chain was profiled in a study of blood T cell repertoires in COVID-19. The overall study: Researchers got acute and convalescent COVID-19 samples from the United States, Italy and Spain.

Original methodology: Reference gene primers were amplified, and this amplification served to estimate nucleated cell counts. Generated by immunoSEQ multiplex PCR, the TCRdb table keeps only in-frame clones and is missing some. V and J calls and clone size are as listed in that table; D and trimming were resolved from the DNA. The table has some 100,000 clones, approximately 85% seen once. In regard to this clone: A junction boundary mismatches the germline segment, possibly from a read error.

CDR1 is MNHEY, CDR2 SMNVEV, per germline (reference sequence). The CDR3 consists of 15 residues. This chain uses TRBV27 with TRBJ1-2; 8 positions match TRBD1. The specimen was peripheral blood. The TCR was taken from a woman in her sixties or seventies with acute or convalescent COVID-19. DNA for the CDR3: TGTGCCAGCAGTACTTGGACAGGGACTAACTATGACTACACCTTC. It translates to CASSTWTGTNYDYTF.